Following are 27 T cell receptor beta chains from one sample sequenced in a study of early T cells in non-severe SARS-CoV-2 infection (dated by TCRdb to about 2021). The protocol used for the library was 5' RACE. These reads were obtained on a NextSeq 500. The raw public data were reprocessed by TCRdb itself: fastp quality trimming at Q25, MiXCR clonotype calling, in-frame beta chains only. Identical CDR3 protein sequences are pooled into one entry, listed with their most common genes and DNA. The sample records more than 65,000 distinct CDR3 sequences, 4.6% of which are singletons. The top ten clones comprise 3.5% to 4% of the sample. Sequencing used whole blood, obtained at baseline. These receptors were taken from an adult who was a healthcare worker with PCR-confirmed SARS-CoV-2 infection or an uninfected control (not recorded which). The donor label of this sample is uncertain.

V gene TRBV12-5 combines with J gene TRBJ2-1; 7 positions match TRBD1. V was pared by 2 bases and J by 5 bases, with 6 bases of the junction left unmatched. The V gene's germline CDR1 is LGHNT and CDR2 FRNRAP. The CDR3 spans 15 residues. The CDR3 DNA sequence: TGTGCTAGTGGTTTGCAACAGGGGCAGAACAATGAGCAGTTCTTC. Encoded protein: CASGLQQGQNNEQFF.

The sample holds many counts of this clonotype. The chain recombines TRBV12-5 with TRBJ1-1; 7 bases are shared with TRBD1. The trim removed 4 bases at V and 3 bases at J, leaving 2 bases unmatched. Germline V gene sequence: CDR1 LGHNT, CDR2 FRNRAP. The CDR3 sequence is 13 residues long. The CDR3 region has the DNA TGTGCTAGTGGTTGGGACAGCTACACTGAAGCTTTCTTT. Amino acids: CASGWDSYTEAFF.

This chain joins TRBV7-2 and TRBJ2-7; D possibly corresponds to TRBD2 (6 bases). V lost 4 bases and J 2 bases, leaving 12 bases between the germline ends. The CDR3 has 14 amino acids. CDR1 is SGHTA, CDR2 FQGNSA, per germline. The CDR3 DNA sequence: TGTGCCAGCAGCTCGGGACTTGAAACCTACGAGCAGTACTTC. Its protein is CASSSGLETYEQYF.

This clonotype was counted only a few times. This chain links TRBV9 with TRBJ2-3; D not resolved. V was pared by 0 bases and J by 2 bases, with 7 bases between. This CDR3 has 14 residues. Germline CDR1 SGDLS, CDR2 YYNGEE. Here the CDR3 DNA reads TGTGCCAGCAGCGTAGGGGGAACCACAGATACGCAGTATTTT. This translates into CASSVGGTTDTQYF.

This clonotype was seen ten or more times. The chain couples TRBV20-1 to TRBJ2-2; 11 nucleotides agree with TRBD1. Per the germline V gene, CDR1 is DFQATT and CDR2 is SNEGSKA (reference sequence). This CDR3 has 15 amino acids. Trimming cost V 6 bases and J 5 bases; bases outside gene matches: 8. The CDR3: CSAPGQGARTGELFF. CDR3 DNA sequence: TGCAGTGCACCCGGACAGGGGGCGCGGACCGGGGAGCTGTTTTTT.

This chain joins TRBV11-2 and TRBJ1-2; perhaps TRBD1 as D (5 bases). The germline V and J ends were trimmed by 5 bases and 1 base, with 17 bases remaining between them. The CDR3 runs 16 residues. The V gene's germline CDR1 is SGHAT and CDR2 FQNNGV. The DNA for the CDR3 is TGTGCCAGCAGCCTGATTTCCGGGACCCTTAACTATGGCTACACCTTC. It encodes CASSLISGTLNYGYTF. Filled out from reference TRBV11-2 and TRBJ1-2, the complete variable domain reads EAGVAQSPRYKIIEKRQSVAFWCNPISGHATLYWYQQILGQGPKLLIQFQNNGVVDDSQLPKDRFSAERLKGVDSTLKIQPAKLEDSAVYLCASSLISGTLNYGYTFGSGTRLTVV.

The CDR3 coding sequence is TGTGCCAGCAGCCCCCGGAAGAGCGGGAGCTCCTACAATGAGCAGTTCTTC. Protein sequence: CASSPRKSGSSYNEQFF. The chain carries TRBV9 and TRBJ2-1; 8 bases line up with TRBD2. Looked up from germline, CDR1 is SGDLS and CDR2 is YYNGEE. This CDR3 spans 17 amino acids. The junction had 9 bases not matched to a gene; V was cut back by 4 bases and J by 0 bases. Based on the CDR3 plus reference TRBV9 and TRBJ2-1, the full variable domain is DSGVTQTPKHLITATGQRVTLRCSPRSGDLSVYWYQQSLDQGLQFLIQYYNGEERAKGNILERFSAQQFPDLHSELNLSSLELGDSALYFCASSPRKSGSSYNEQFFGPGTRLTVL.

The chain joins TRBV3-1 to TRBJ1-6, with D perhaps matching TRBD1 (5 bases). There are 16 residues in the CDR3. The V and J ends lost 1 base and 9 bases respectively, with 16 bases between them. Per the germline V gene, CDR1 is LGHDT and CDR2 is YNNKEL (reference sequence). For the CDR3, the DNA is TGTGCCAGCAGCCAAGGTTGGGGCGAGGGAAGTTCACCCCTCCACTTT. Its translation: CASSQGWGEGSSPLHF.

This clonotype was counted ten times or more. V is TRBV5-1 and J is TRBJ2-7, with a tentative D call TRBD1 (7 bases). Germline CDR1 SGHRS, CDR2 YFSETQ. Trimming shortened V by 4 bases and J by 2 bases, and 16 bases separated the two germline ends. The CDR3 sequence is 15 residues long. The chain's CDR3 is CASSRTTGTPYEQYF. Written as DNA, the CDR3 is TGCGCCAGCAGCCGAACGACAGGGACTCCCTACGAGCAGTACTTC.

This clonotype came up many times. The gene calls are TRBV7-6 and TRBJ2-7; 12 nucleotides agree with TRBD1. The length of the CDR3 is 15 residues. V was clipped by 11 bases and J by 6 bases; unmatched bases: 14. Germline CDR1 and CDR2: SGHVS and FNYEAQ. The CDR3 region is CACLTTGTGGGEQYF. CDR3 DNA: TGTGCCTGCCTAACCACCGGGACAGGGGGCGGCGAGCAGTACTTC.

The CDR3 reads CAWSRVTSRSDTQYF. CDR3 sequence (DNA): TGTGCCTGGAGTCGGGTGACTAGCAGATCAGATACGCAGTATTTT. The chain carries TRBV30 and TRBJ2-3; 7 bases line up with TRBD2. In germline, CDR1 is GTSNPN, CDR2 SVGIG (reference sequence). The length of the CDR3 is 15 residues. Germline trimming cut 2 bases from V and 4 bases from J; bases unmatched to any gene: 9.

This clonotype was found a few times. The chain has TRBV13 and TRBJ1-1; TRBD1 might be the D (6 bases). Trimming removed 5 bases from V and 2 bases from J, with 21 bases in between. Looked up from germline, CDR1 is PRHDT and CDR2 is FYEKMQ (reference sequence). The CDR3 sequence is 17 residues long. Here the CDR3 DNA reads TGTGCCAGCAGCGCAGGGGACCCAGGATTGGGAAACACTGAAGCTTTCTTT. This gives the protein CASSAGDPGLGNTEAFF.

This clonotype was picked up many times. This chain uses TRBV12-3 or TRBV12-4 with TRBJ2-3; TRBD2 matches at 12 bases. This CDR3 has 18 residues. Losses at the gene ends were 5 bases for V and 0 bases for J; bases not matched to a gene: 9. The chain's CDR3 is CASSPLAGGLASTDTQYF. CDR3 DNA: TGTGCCAGCAGTCCACTAGCGGGGGGACTAGCTAGCACAGATACGCAGTATTTT.

This clonotype turned up a few times. The junction and the germline gene differ at one end; a read error may be behind it. The rearrangement links TRBV12-3 or TRBV12-4 to TRBJ2-7; a possible D gene is TRBD2 (6 bases). The CDR3 covers 14 residues. CDR3 region: CASSREVMAYERYF. The DNA for the CDR3 is TGTGCCAGCAGTAGGGAGGTAATGGCCTACGAGCGGTACTTC.

This clonotype was recorded a few times. This chain links TRBV30 with TRBJ1-1; D possibly corresponds to TRBD1 (5 bases). Trimming cost V 0 bases and J 6 bases, with 8 bases left between them. The CDR3 runs to 12 residues. The germline CDR1 and CDR2 sequences are GTSNPN and SVGIG (reference sequence). CDR3 coding DNA: TGTGCCTGGAGTGTGACAGAGGCTGAAGCTTTCTTT. This gives the protein CAWSVTEAEAFF.

The V and J genes are TRBV10-1 and TRBJ1-4; no clear D gene. CDR3 size: 15 residues. Germline V lookup: CDR1 WNHNN, CDR2 SYGVQD (reference sequence). Deletions cut 3 bases from V and 1 base from J, with 9 bases between. CDR3 bases: TGCGCCAGCAGTGAAATGGCAGGAACTAATGAAAAACTGTTTTTT. It translates to CASSEMAGTNEKLFF.

The J gene is TRBJ2-3, the V gene TRBV19; 9 positions match TRBD1. The CDR3 runs 17 residues. The V gene end was trimmed by 1 base and the J gene end by 3 bases; junction bases not matched to a gene: 8. Germline values: CDR1 LNHDA, CDR2 SQIVND (reference sequence). The CDR3 protein is CASSIATGGGGTDTQYF. The CDR3 bases are TGTGCCAGTAGTATAGCTACAGGGGGCGGTGGGACAGATACGCAGTATTTT.

This clonotype was observed at least ten times. CDR3 in amino acids: CSAGSGVETQYF. CDR3 bases: TGCAGTGCTGGTTCCGGGGTGGAGACCCAGTACTTC. The rearrangement links TRBV20-1 to TRBJ2-5, with D perhaps matching TRBD2 (5 bases). The V gene lost 5 bases and the J gene lost 5 bases, with 12 bases spanning the gap. This CDR3 comprises 12 residues. The germline CDR1 and CDR2 sequences are DFQATT and SNEGSKA (reference sequence).

The chain uses TRBV25-1 and TRBJ1-2; maybe TRBD1 (5 bases). Trimming pared 2 bases from V and 6 bases from J, leaving 10 bases between. The germline CDR1 and CDR2 sequences are MGHDK and SYGVNS. The CDR3 has 13 amino acids. CDR3 nucleotides: TGTGCCAGCAGTGAACTGGGGACCCATGGCTACACCTTC. It yields the protein CASSELGTHGYTF.

Many counts were recorded for this clonotype. The J gene is TRBJ1-1, the V gene TRBV20-1; D not resolved. Germline values: CDR1 DFQATT, CDR2 SNEGSKA (reference sequence). The germline V and J ends were trimmed by 4 bases and 5 bases, with 14 bases remaining between them. The CDR3 runs to 13 residues. The CDR3 loop is CSAKFSGTTEAFF. The CDR3 nucleotides are TGCAGTGCTAAATTTTCTGGTACGACTGAAGCTTTCTTT.

This clonotype appeared many times. The chain recombines TRBV27 with TRBJ2-3; unclear D gene. The CDR3 has 13 residues. CDR1 and CDR2 from the germline V gene are MNHEY and SMNVEV (reference sequence). The V end lost 4 bases, the J end lost 7 bases, and 12 bases lay between the germline ends. CDR3 sequence (DNA): TGTGCCAGCAGTTATAGGGAAGTCTATACGCAGTATTTT. Amino acids: CASSYREVYTQYF.

The CDR3 sequence is CASRLGQSNYGYTF. In nucleotides, the CDR3 is TGTGCCAGCAGATTAGGGCAGTCGAACTATGGCTACACCTTC. This chain joins TRBV28 and TRBJ1-2; D is uncertain. V lost 6 bases and J 2 bases, leaving 13 bases between the germline ends. This CDR3 has 14 amino acids. The germline CDR1 and CDR2 sequences are MDHEN and SYDVKM.

Written as DNA, the CDR3 is TGCGCCAGCAGCCTCACGGGCGTGAAAGAGACCCAGTACTTC. The encoded protein is CASSLTGVKETQYF. The chain has TRBV5-1 and TRBJ2-5, with D unresolved. Trimming removed 4 bases at V and 3 bases at J, with 13 bases between. The CDR3 extends over 14 amino acids. Germline V gives CDR1 SGHRS, CDR2 YFSETQ.

This clonotype was seen more than once but under ten times. The rearrangement links TRBV7-6 to TRBJ2-5; D call uncertain. Trimming left V 6 bases short and J 2 bases short, with 1 base between. Germline-derived CDR1 and CDR2 are SGHVS and FNYEAQ. The CDR3 consists of 10 residues. The CDR3 spells CASSQETQYF. The CDR3 DNA follows: TGTGCCAGCAGTCAAGAGACCCAGTACTTC.

The CDR3 sequence is CASPPSLRPNSPLHF. The CDR3 DNA sequence: TGTGCCAGCCCCCCATCCCTACGCCCCAATTCACCCCTCCACTTT. The chain joins TRBV6-1 to TRBJ1-6, with D uncertain. Germline values: CDR1 MNHNS, CDR2 SASEGT. The CDR3 is 15 amino acids. Trimming took 8 bases from V and 7 from J, leaving 18 bases between them.

Many counts were recorded for this clonotype. The rearrangement links TRBV7-6 to TRBJ2-6; D remains unclear. The CDR3 spans 15 residues. CDR1 is SGHVS, CDR2 FNYEAQ, per germline. Trimming took off 5 bases at V and 5 bases at J, with 13 bases between the two ends. The CDR3 loop is CASSPPARRANVLTF. The DNA of the CDR3 is TGTGCCAGCAGCCCACCGGCTCGCCGGGCCAACGTCCTGACTTTC.

This clonotype was found many times. The V call is TRBV6-1, the J call TRBJ2-3; 13 positions match TRBD2. Per germline, CDR1 MNHNS and CDR2 SASEGT. Trimming cost V 6 bases and J 5 bases; bases outside gene matches: 8. This CDR3 comprises 16 residues. In DNA form, the CDR3 reads TGTGCCAGCAGCCCCGGGACTAGCGGGGCGGGAGATACGCAGTATTTT. This translates into CASSPGTSGAGDTQYF.